The 15 T cell receptor beta chains in this list originate from one sample, sequenced in a study of T cell responses to AZD1222 COVID-19 vaccine. The protocol was immunoSEQ multiplex PCR, while the TCRdb copy is restricted to in-frame clones and leaves out a portion. The sample consists of 140,000 to 150,000 clones, approximately 90% of them appearing once. The specimen was peripheral blood, collected on day 0 of AZD1222 vaccination. Source of these receptors: an adult in good health.

This clone was observed once. The chain has TRBV4-2 and TRBJ2-2; D is unresolved. The CDR3 has 17 amino acids. Trimming took off 0 bases at V and 8 bases at J, with 19 bases between the two ends. Germline assignment: CDR1 LGHNA and CDR2 YNFKEQ. CDR3 nucleotides: TGTGCCAGCAGCCAAGAGCCGGGTACCACTCGTCAGGGGGAGCTGTTTTTT. Translation gives CASSQEPGTTRQGELFF.

The chain carries TRBV5-1 and TRBJ2-7, with D perhaps TRBD1 (6 bases). The CDR3 runs 15 residues. Between the trimmed V and J ends, which lost 4 bases and 1 base, there was a span of 15 bases. Per the germline V gene, CDR1 is SGHRS and CDR2 is YFSETQ. CDR3 residues: CASSPQGVGSYEQYF. DNA for the CDR3: TGCGCCAGCAGCCCACAGGGAGTCGGATCCTACGAGCAGTACTTC.

The chain is built from TRBV28 and TRBJ1-2; 7 bases align to TRBD1. Germline V gene data show CDR1 as MDHEN and CDR2 as SYDVKM. The trim removed 5 bases at V and 5 bases at J, leaving 11 bases unmatched. The CDR3 totals 15 residues. CDR3 loop: CASSIRQGQFYGYTF. The DNA of the CDR3 is TGTGCCAGCAGTATCCGACAGGGCCAATTTTATGGCTACACCTTC.

The chain combines TRBV6-5 with TRBJ2-7; 11 bases are shared with TRBD1. V dropped 6 bases and J dropped 5; count of bases not matched to a gene: 9. The CDR3 runs to 15 residues. Per the germline V gene, CDR1 is MNHEY and CDR2 is SVGAGI. The CDR3 region is CASRGDRGSRDEQYF. CDR3 DNA: TGTGCCAGCAGAGGGGACAGGGGGTCTAGGGACGAGCAGTACTTC.

The chain employs TRBV7-2 and TRBJ1-1, with unresolved D. Germline lookup yields CDR1 SGHTA and CDR2 FQGNSA. Trimming removed 5 bases from V and 0 bases from J, with 16 bases in between. The CDR3 runs 16 residues. Here the CDR3 DNA reads TGTGCCAGCAGCCCCCACGCCGCTGGGTTGAACACTGAAGCTTTCTTT. Amino acid sequence: CASSPHAAGLNTEAFF.

The rearrangement joins TRBV24-1 to TRBJ2-2; no clear D. This CDR3 region has 9 residues. V was trimmed by 11 bases and J by 4 bases, leaving 1 base between them. CDR1 and CDR2 (germline): KGHDR, SFDVKD. The CDR3 DNA follows: TGTGCCAGCACCGGGGAGCTGTTTTTT. This sequence encodes CASTGELFF.

This chain links TRBV6-5 with TRBJ2-1; 7 bases map to TRBD1. Germline V gives CDR1 MNHEY, CDR2 SVGAGI. This CDR3 has 15 residues. V trimming: 5 bases; J trimming: 2 bases; junction bases outside the gene matches: 6. The CDR3 spells CASSLTGVAYNEQFF. CDR3 coding DNA: TGTGCCAGCAGTCTCACAGGGGTGGCCTACAATGAGCAGTTCTTC.

The V and J genes are TRBV7-8 and TRBJ1-2, with TRBD1 matching 9 bases. The CDR3 is 16 residues long. The germline CDR1 and CDR2 sequences are SGHVS and FQNEAQ. Germline trimming cut 3 bases from V and 5 bases from J; bases unmatched to any gene: 10. The CDR3 region has the DNA TGTGCCAGCAGCTTGCTGCCGGGACAGGGTCGGTATGGCTACACCTTC. Amino acid sequence: CASSLLPGQGRYGYTF.

This sequence joins TRBV2 and TRBJ1-4; 8 bases line up with TRBD1. The J segment lost 8 bases and the V segment lost 4 bases, leaving 3 bases of the junction unmatched. This CDR3 has 13 amino acids. CDR1 is SNHLY, CDR2 FYNNEI, per germline. The CDR3 loop reads CASSGGQDEKLFF. For the CDR3, the DNA is TGTGCCAGCAGTGGGGGACAGGACGAAAAACTGTTTTTT.

The chain employs TRBV5-1 and TRBJ1-2; 8 nucleotides match TRBD1. The CDR3 totals 12 residues. Trimming took 3 bases from V and 8 from J; bases not matched to a gene: 3. Germline assignment: CDR1 SGHRS and CDR2 YFSETQ. The CDR3 is CASSSTGVGYTF. For the CDR3, the DNA is TGCGCCAGCAGCTCGACAGGGGTGGGCTACACCTTC.

This clone occurred a few times. V and J are TRBV7-9 and TRBJ2-1; the match to TRBD2 covers 8 bases. CDR1 is SEHNR, CDR2 FQNEAQ, per germline (reference sequence). This CDR3 region has 17 residues. The ends lost 5 bases at V and 1 base at J; junction bases unmatched: 10. CDR3 in amino acids: CASSQLQRGRSYNEQFF. The CDR3 coding sequence is TGTGCCAGCAGCCAATTGCAGCGGGGGCGATCCTACAATGAGCAGTTCTTC.

This chain links TRBV19 with TRBJ2-1; D gene uncertain. The CDR3 spans 15 residues. Germline values: CDR1 LNHDA, CDR2 SQIVND (reference sequence). V lost 3 bases to trimming and J lost 3 bases, with 12 bases between them. The CDR3, as DNA: TGTGCCAGTAGTATGACCAGCAGTCTCTACAATGAGCAGTTCTTC. Translated, it gives CASSMTSSLYNEQFF.

This chain connects TRBV5-6 to TRBJ2-2; D gene unclear. The V end was cut by 4 bases, the J end by 0 bases, with 10 bases between. The germline CDR1 and CDR2 sequences are SGHDT and YYEEEE. The CDR3 has 15 residues. CDR3 protein: CASSHVGSNTGELFF. In DNA form, the CDR3 reads TGTGCCAGCAGCCACGTGGGATCGAACACCGGGGAGCTGTTTTTT.

The chain couples TRBV7-9 to TRBJ1-1; a weak D match, TRBD1 (6 bases). The germline V gene encodes CDR1 SEHNR and CDR2 FQNEAQ (reference sequence). Trimming took 5 bases from V and 3 from J, leaving 19 bases between them. The CDR3 contains 16 residues. In DNA, the CDR3 is TGTGCCAGCAGCCCTGGGGGGGGCGGGCGAGACACTGAAGCTTTCTTT. Translation: CASSPGGGGRDTEAFF.

The chain has TRBV3-1 (or the pseudogene TRBV3-2) and TRBJ2-3; the D is unclear. V lost 4 bases and J 6 bases, leaving 14 bases between the germline ends. The V gene's germline CDR1 is LGHDT and CDR2 YNNKEL (reference sequence). The CDR3 loop spans 14 amino acids. In DNA, the CDR3 is TGTGCCAGCAGCCCCTCGACGGTGCAGGATACGCAGTATTTT. Encoded protein: CASSPSTVQDTQYF.